The 2 T cell receptor beta chains listed next were all sequenced from one sample in a study of response to subunit inactivated influenza vaccine. From the RT-PCR reads, TCRdb called clonotypes with MiXCR, one entry per CDR3 protein. The sample has hundreds of thousands of distinct CDR3 sequences; 7.6% are singletons. This sample comprised PBMCs from blood, obtained less than 30 months after vaccination. The source of these receptors is a man between 50 and 75 years old who received an inactivated influenza vaccine.

In its sample, this clonotype was seen a few times. J is TRBJ2-1 and V is TRBV7-9; D is ambiguous. Trimming took 5 bases from V and 7 from J, leaving 12 bases between them. Germline assignment: CDR1 SEHNR and CDR2 FQNEAQ (reference sequence). The CDR3 loop spans 13 amino acids. In nucleotides, the CDR3 is TGTGCCAGCAGCCCACCTGGGGTGAATGAGCAGTTCTTC. This sequence encodes CASSPPGVNEQFF.

This clonotype was observed a few times. The V call is TRBV11-2, the J call TRBJ2-1; TRBD2 agrees at 9 bases. The germline V gene has CDR1 SGHAT and CDR2 FQNNGV. The CDR3 runs 17 residues. V shed 2 bases and J 0 bases; nucleotides not matched to a gene: 5. The CDR3 is CASSLYSGGFSYNEQFF. CDR3 DNA: TGTGCCAGCAGCTTATATAGCGGGGGTTTCTCCTACAATGAGCAGTTCTTC.